The clone carrying this T cell receptor beta chain was observed a handful of times. Its antigen is unidentified. V lost 7 bases and J 3 bases, leaving 16 bases between the germline ends. Germline-derived CDR1 and CDR2 are SQVTM and ANQGSEA. The CDR3 runs 13 residues. Synthesis of TCR cDNA relied on 5'RACE template switching, which attached a universal primer site and UMIs. TCRdb ran MiXCR on the 5' RACE reads and lists one entry per CDR3 protein. Of approximately 510,000 distinct CDR3 sequences detected, about a fifth appear once; the ten largest clones hold roughly 16%. The data were obtained in a study of T cells after yellow fever vaccination. Findings of the study overall: Contaminating bulk clonotypes could be abundant in FACS-sorted repertoires.

The chain couples TRBV29-1 to TRBJ2-7; D assignment may be TRBD1 or TRBD2 (5 bases each). The sequence was obtained from a man younger than 35 who received the YFV17D yellow fever vaccine. This specimen consisted of PBMCs, obtained about 21 days after the first yellow fever vaccination. The CDR3 here is CSGTAGRDYEQYF. The CDR3 DNA reads TGCAGCGGGACGGCAGGGAGAGACTACGAGCAGTACTTC.